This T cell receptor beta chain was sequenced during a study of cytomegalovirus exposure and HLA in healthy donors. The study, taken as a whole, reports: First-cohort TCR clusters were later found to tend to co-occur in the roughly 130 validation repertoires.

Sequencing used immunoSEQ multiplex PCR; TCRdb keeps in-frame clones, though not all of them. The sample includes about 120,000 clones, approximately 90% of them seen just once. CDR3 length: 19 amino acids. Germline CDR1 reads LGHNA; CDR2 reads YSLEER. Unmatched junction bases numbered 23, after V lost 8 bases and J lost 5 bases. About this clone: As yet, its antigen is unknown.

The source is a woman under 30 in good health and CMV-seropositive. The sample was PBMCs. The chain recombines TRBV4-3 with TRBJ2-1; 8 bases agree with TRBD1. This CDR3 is CASHHEDRVYSYSDNEQFF. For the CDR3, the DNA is TGCGCCAGCCATCACGAGGACAGGGTCTACTCCTACTCTGACAATGAGCAGTTCTTC.